This T cell receptor (beta chain) is drawn from a study of cytomegalovirus exposure and HLA in healthy donors (TCRdb year 2017). Study-wide context: According to a later analysis, one platform produced both the 120 validation repertoires and the 730 or so repertoires of the first cohort. The study aimed to test whether signatures of past pathogen exposure could be identified by cataloging public T cell receptors. High-throughput TCR immunosequencing, statistical association of individual TCRs with disease status, and machine learning were combined to predict cytomegalovirus infection status. A separate validation cohort of approximately 120 different subjects was used in addition to the approximately 610-subject first cohort. Overall study outcomes, separate from this receptor: Most TCR sequences were seen in very few donors, while some public TCRs were found in many individuals. The study gave a list of 150 to 200 TCR beta chains associated with cytomegalovirus. The validation cohort had no HLA typing available for a later analysis, so co-occurrence within that cohort was assessed over all 110 or so repertoires. According to the authors, the approach could potentially be generalized to other disease states and immunological phenotypes. Subsequent analysis determined that TCRs grouped into clusters in the first cohort also showed a tendency toward co-occurrence across the roughly 110 validation repertoires, and approximately 93% of cluster scores exceeded 0. Cytomegalovirus status was reported to be diagnosed by the classifier with high specificity and sensitivity in both the original and validation cohorts. A few of the identified cytomegalovirus-associated TCR beta chains were confirmed in vitro to be specific for cytomegalovirus antigens.

Concerning this clone: Its antigen is unknown. No quality values exist for individual bases; no much larger clone is one base distant.

Library preparation used the immunoSEQ multiplex PCR assay. The authors' pipeline ran thus. A statistical classification framework was built for diagnosing cytomegalovirus status from the catalog of TCR beta chain sequences. TCRdb provides this immuneACCESS table in a form limited to in-frame rearrangements. Some clones are lacking; in checked studies, under half of them reflect an unresolved V gene, and why the rest are absent is not known. The V and J calls and clone size are taken from that table; D and trimming were inferred from the DNA. The sample yields about 160,000 clones; roughly 96% were counted once. Around 0.9% of the sample is taken by the ten largest. The CDR3 holds 15 amino acids from the cysteine to the phenylalanine. Only CDR3 DNA is held: 45 bases, read in frame from base 1. The germline V gene (reference sequence) provides CDR1 SGHNT and CDR2 YYREEE. V is clipped by 0 bases and J by 2 bases, and the sequence between their germline boundaries is 10 bases long.

Donors formed part of the validation cohort, which comprised 120 or so subjects and was distinct from the first cohort of fewer than 750 subjects. The chain is made from TRBV5-4 and TRBJ2-3; TRBD2 is perhaps the D gene, given 6 matching bases. The specimen sequenced was PBMCs. This TCR was sampled from a woman aged 18 to 35 in good health and CMV-seronegative. The base sequence is TGTGCCAGCAGCTTGGGGGCGGGAATCACAGATACGCAGTATTTT. Protein translation: CASSLGAGITDTQYF.